This record covers a single T cell receptor (beta chain). Antigen unknown. The data originate from a study of tumor-infiltrating lymphocytes in glioblastoma multiforme. The study's findings and limits: Just one glioblastoma patient contributed to the TCR-mutation comparison. Unequal TCR RNA per T cell might skew measured clone sizes. The T cells in this sample were not sorted into functional subsets.

The CDR3 runs 13 residues. In germline, CDR1 is MNHEY, CDR2 SVGAGI. V was trimmed by 5 bases and J by 0 bases, leaving 5 bases between them. Three nested ARM-PCR rounds with V-beta and C-beta primers built TCRB libraries. TCRB-specific cDNA synthesis used 0.5 to 0.65 ug of total RNA. TCRdb re-called the multiplex PCR reads with MiXCR, one entry per CDR3 protein. The sample yields about 12,000 distinct CDR3 sequences, under 70% seen once. The sequence came from a male donor with glioblastoma. The rearrangement joins TRBV6-5 to TRBJ1-5, with D maybe TRBD1 (5 bases). The sequencing input was brain tumor tissue. Here the CDR3 DNA reads TGTGCCAGCAGTCAGGGTAGCAATCAGCCCCAGCATTTT. Translating it yields CASSQGSNQPQHF.